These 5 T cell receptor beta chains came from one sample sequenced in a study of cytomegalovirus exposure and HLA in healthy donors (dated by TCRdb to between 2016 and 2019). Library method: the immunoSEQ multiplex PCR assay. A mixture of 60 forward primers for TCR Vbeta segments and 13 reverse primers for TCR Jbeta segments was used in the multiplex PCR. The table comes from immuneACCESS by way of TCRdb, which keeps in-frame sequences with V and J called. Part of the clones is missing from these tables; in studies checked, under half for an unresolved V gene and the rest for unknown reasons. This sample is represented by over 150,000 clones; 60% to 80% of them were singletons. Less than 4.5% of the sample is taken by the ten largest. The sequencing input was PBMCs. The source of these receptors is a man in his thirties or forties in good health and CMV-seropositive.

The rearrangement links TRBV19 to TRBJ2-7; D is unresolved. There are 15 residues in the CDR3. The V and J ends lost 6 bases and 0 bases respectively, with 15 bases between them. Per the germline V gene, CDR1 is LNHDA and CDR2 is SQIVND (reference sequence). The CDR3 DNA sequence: TGTGCCAGTAGCCCTTTCCGAGTGAACTCCTACGAGCAGTACTTC. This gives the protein CASSPFRVNSYEQYF.

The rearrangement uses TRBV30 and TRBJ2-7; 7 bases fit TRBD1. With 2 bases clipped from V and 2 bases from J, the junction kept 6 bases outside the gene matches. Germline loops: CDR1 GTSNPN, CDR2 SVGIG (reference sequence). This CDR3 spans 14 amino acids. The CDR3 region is CAWSSGTDAYEQYF. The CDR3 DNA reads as TGTGCCTGGAGTTCCGGGACAGACGCCTACGAGCAGTACTTC.

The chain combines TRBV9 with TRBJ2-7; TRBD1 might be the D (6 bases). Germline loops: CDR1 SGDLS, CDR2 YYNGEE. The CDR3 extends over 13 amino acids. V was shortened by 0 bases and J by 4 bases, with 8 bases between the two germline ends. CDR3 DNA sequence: TGTGCCAGCAGCGTAGAGACAGGATACGAGCAGTACTTC. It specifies CASSVETGYEQYF.

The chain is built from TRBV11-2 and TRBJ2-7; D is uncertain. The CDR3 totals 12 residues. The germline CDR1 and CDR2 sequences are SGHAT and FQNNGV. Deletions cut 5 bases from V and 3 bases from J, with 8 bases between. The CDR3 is CASSLAGYEQYF. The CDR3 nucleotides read TGTGCCAGCAGCCTCGCAGGCTACGAGCAGTACTTC.

The CDR3 protein is CASRPIPNTGELFF. The CDR3, as DNA: TGTGCCAGCAGACCTATACCGAACACCGGGGAGCTGTTTTTT. The genes are TRBV5-6 and TRBJ2-2; D gene uncertain. V was cut by 5 bases and J by 0 bases, with 8 bases left in between. The CDR3 covers 14 residues. The germline gives CDR1 SGHDT, CDR2 YYEEEE.